These 31 T cell receptor beta chains came from one sample sequenced in a study of blood T cell repertoires in COVID-19. Repertoires were generated with immunoSEQ multiplex PCR, while TCRdb's copy carries only in-frame clones and drops some. The sample yields some 330,000 clones, around 87% seen once. Sequenced material: peripheral blood. These receptors were obtained from a woman between 50 and 59 years old with active or convalescent COVID-19.

The genes are TRBV7-9 and TRBJ1-3, with TRBD1 matching over 7 bases. Germline assignment: CDR1 SEHNR and CDR2 FQNEAQ (reference sequence). CDR3 size: 14 residues. V lost 4 bases and J lost 4; bases outside the gene matches: 4. The CDR3 nucleotides read TGTGCCAGCAGCTCGGGACAGCCCGGAAACACCATATATTTT. It yields the protein CASSSGQPGNTIYF. The full variable domain, with the rest looked up from reference TRBV7-9 and TRBJ1-3, is DTGVSQNPRHKITKRGQNVTFRCDPISEHNRLYWYRQTLGQGPEFLTYFQNEAQLEKSRLLSDRFSAERPKGSFSTLEIQRTEQGDSAMYLCASSSGQPGNTIYFGEGSWLTVV.

The CDR3 sequence: CASSSAGGLAGMNEQFF. DNA for the CDR3: TGTGCCAGCAGCTCCGCCGGCGGGCTAGCGGGAATGAATGAGCAGTTCTTC. The J gene is TRBJ2-1, the V gene TRBV7-2; 9 bases fit TRBD2. Trimming cost V 4 bases and J 7 bases; bases outside gene matches: 14. CDR1 SGHTA and CDR2 FQGNSA come from the germline V gene. The CDR3 covers 17 residues.

V is TRBV30 and J is TRBJ1-2; no clear D. Trimming took 0 bases from V and 4 from J, leaving 3 bases between them. The germline V gene encodes CDR1 GTSNPN and CDR2 SVGIG (reference sequence). The CDR3 runs to 11 residues. The CDR3 nucleotides are TGTGCCTGGAGTGTACTCTATGGCTACACCTTC. Amino acids: CAWSVLYGYTF.

The chain joins TRBV7-2 to TRBJ2-5, with 9 bases aligning to TRBD2. CDR3 length: 16 amino acids. The J segment lost 2 bases and the V segment lost 1 base, leaving 5 bases of the junction unmatched. Germline loops: CDR1 SGHTA, CDR2 FQGNSA. The CDR3 sequence: CASSLVQAGGQETQYF. DNA for the CDR3: TGTGCCAGCAGCTTAGTGCAAGCGGGAGGACAAGAGACCCAGTACTTC. Supplemented by reference TRBV7-2 and TRBJ2-5, the full variable domain reads GAGVSQSPSNKVTEKGKDVELRCDPISGHTALYWYRQSLGQGLEFLIYFQGNSAPDKSGLPSDRFSAERTGGSVSTLTIQRTQQEDSAVYLCASSLVQAGGQETQYFGPGTRLLVL.

This clone occurred once. This rearrangement joins TRBV6-5 to TRBJ1-2, with 7 bases aligning to TRBD1. This CDR3 spans 14 amino acids. Germline V gene data show CDR1 as MNHEY and CDR2 as SVGAGI. J was trimmed by 2 bases and V by 6 bases; bases with no gene match: 6. The CDR3 is CASSRDRENYGYTF. CDR3 bases: TGTGCCAGCAGCCGGGACAGAGAGAACTATGGCTACACCTTC.

The CDR3 reads CAWSVIRGAEQYF. Here the CDR3 DNA reads TGTGCCTGGAGTGTAATTCGTGGAGCTGAGCAGTACTTC. The V call is TRBV30, the J call TRBJ2-7; D gene uncertain. The CDR3 length is 13 residues. The germline V gene has CDR1 GTSNPN and CDR2 SVGIG (reference sequence). V was shortened by 0 bases and J by 7 bases, with 13 bases between the two germline ends. The whole variable domain, remainder taken from reference TRBV30 and TRBJ2-7, is SQTIHQWPATLVQPVGSPLSLECTVEGTSNPNLYWYRQAAGRGLQLLFYSVGIGQISSEVPQNLSASRPQDRQFILSSKKLLLSDSGFYLCAWSVIRGAEQYFGPGTRLTVT.

This sequence joins TRBV30 and TRBJ2-5; 7 bases line up with TRBD2. V lost 2 bases to trimming and J lost 4 bases; unmatched junction nucleotides: 19. Germline loops: CDR1 GTSNPN, CDR2 SVGIG (reference sequence). The CDR3 has 18 amino acids. The CDR3 here is CAWSRSRLAVGGGETQYF. The CDR3, as DNA: TGTGCCTGGAGTAGGTCAAGGCTAGCGGTGGGAGGCGGAGAGACCCAGTACTTC.

V and J are TRBV6-2 or TRBV6-3 and TRBJ2-5; 8 bases agree with TRBD1. CDR3 size: 15 residues. CDR1 and CDR2 (germline): MNHEY, SVGEGT. V dropped 6 bases and J dropped 10; count of bases not matched to a gene: 16. The CDR3 region has the DNA TGTGCCAGCAGCCCTCATTTAGGACAGGGCATGAGCCAGTACTTC. Residues: CASSPHLGQGMSQYF.

This chain connects TRBV7-9 to TRBJ1-4, with D uncertain. Germline CDR1 and CDR2: SEHNR and FQNEAQ (reference sequence). V dropped 3 bases and J dropped 0 bases, with 14 bases sitting between them. The CDR3 runs 17 residues. The CDR3 bases are TGTGCCAGCAGCTTCGTGGTCACACGTGCAACTAATGAAAAACTGTTTTTT. As protein: CASSFVVTRATNEKLFF.

This chain joins TRBV7-6 and TRBJ2-1, with 11 bases that match TRBD2. V was clipped by 7 bases and J by 2 bases; unmatched bases: 4. The CDR3 covers 15 residues. CDR1 is SGHVS, CDR2 FNYEAQ, per germline. The CDR3 DNA reads as TGTGCCAGCACCCAGACTAGCGGGACCTACAATGAGCAGTTCTTC. Protein sequence: CASTQTSGTYNEQFF.

The gene calls are TRBV15 and TRBJ1-4, with no clear D. This CDR3 has 15 amino acids. Germline V gene lookup returns CDR1 LNHNV and CDR2 YYDKDF (reference sequence). Trimming pared 4 bases from V and 0 bases from J, leaving 9 bases between. The CDR3 spells CATSKTAATNEKLFF. DNA of the CDR3: TGTGCCACCAGCAAAACAGCTGCAACTAATGAAAAACTGTTTTTT.

This clone was detected once. The chain uses TRBV19 and TRBJ2-5; 8 bases line up with TRBD1. Germline V lookup: CDR1 LNHDA, CDR2 SQIVND (reference sequence). The CDR3 is 15 residues long. The trim removed 1 base at V and 5 bases at J, leaving 6 bases unmatched. CDR3 protein: CASSIGQGAGETQYF. CDR3 sequence (DNA): TGTGCCAGTAGTATAGGGCAGGGGGCAGGCGAGACCCAGTACTTC.

This chain joins TRBV7-2 and TRBJ1-5; D may be TRBD1 (6 bases). This CDR3 has 15 residues. Trimming left V 3 bases short and J 7 bases short, with 16 bases between. CDR1 SGHTA and CDR2 FQGNSA come from the germline V gene. The DNA of the CDR3 is TGTGCCAGCAGCTTCGAACAGGGATTGGGCCAGCCCCAGCATTTT. It encodes CASSFEQGLGQPQHF.

CDR3 in amino acids: CASSFDSFYGYTF. Written as DNA, the CDR3 is TGTGCCAGCAGCTTTGACAGCTTCTATGGCTACACCTTC. The chain couples TRBV7-2 to TRBJ1-2, with D tentatively TRBD1 (5 bases). V was shortened by 3 bases and J by 4 bases, with 9 bases between the two germline ends. The CDR3 totals 13 residues. Germline values: CDR1 SGHTA, CDR2 FQGNSA.

This chain uses TRBV7-2 with TRBJ2-7; the D gene is possibly TRBD2 (5 bases). The CDR3 loop spans 13 amino acids. Germline assignment: CDR1 SGHTA and CDR2 FQGNSA. The ends were cut back, 2 bases at V and 4 bases at J, with 9 bases in the middle. CDR3 region: CASSLRRGYEQYF. The CDR3 nucleotides are TGTGCCAGCAGCTTAAGACGGGGTTACGAGCAGTACTTC. The full variable domain, in which reference TRBV7-2 and TRBJ2-7 provide the parts outside the CDR3, is GAGVSQSPSNKVTEKGKDVELRCDPISGHTALYWYRQSLGQGLEFLIYFQGNSAPDKSGLPSDRFSAERTGGSVSTLTIQRTQQEDSAVYLCASSLRRGYEQYFGPGTRLTVT.

The chain is built from TRBV19 and TRBJ2-3; 11 bases fit TRBD1. Germline assignment: CDR1 LNHDA and CDR2 SQIVND (reference sequence). CDR3 size: 13 residues. J was trimmed by 4 bases and V by 11 bases; bases with no gene match: 5. CDR3 nucleotide sequence: TGTGCCGTTCGGGACAGGGGGTCAGATACGCAGTATTTT. It codes for CAVRDRGSDTQYF.

This clone was recorded only once. The chain joins TRBV7-3 to TRBJ2-1; 11 bases are a match to TRBD2. The CDR3 spans 14 residues. CDR1 SGHTA and CDR2 FQGTGA come from the germline V gene. V was pared by 4 bases and J by 4 bases, with 0 bases of the junction left unmatched. The DNA of the CDR3 is TGTGCCAGCAGCTCTAGCGGGGGGTACAATGAGCAGTTCTTC. The encoded protein is CASSSSGGYNEQFF.

This rearrangement joins TRBV27 to TRBJ2-1; TRBD1 aligns across 9 bases. Germline CDR1 is MNHEY and CDR2 is SMNVEV (reference sequence). The CDR3 runs 16 residues. V trimming: 1 base; J trimming: 6 bases; junction bases outside the gene matches: 7. CDR3 in amino acids: CASSLFTRTGANEQFF. In DNA form, the CDR3 reads TGTGCCAGCAGTTTATTTACCCGGACAGGGGCCAATGAGCAGTTCTTC.

The chain joins TRBV5-4 to TRBJ2-2, with D unresolved. Per the germline V gene, CDR1 is SGHNT and CDR2 is YYREEE (reference sequence). V shed 0 bases and J shed 4 bases, with 7 bases lying between them. The CDR3 is 14 amino acids. The CDR3 DNA reads as TGTGCCAGCAGCTTGGCAGTCAGCACCGGGGAGCTGTTTTTT. It specifies CASSLAVSTGELFF. Full variable domain (rest looked up from reference TRBV5-4 and TRBJ2-2): ETGVTQSPTHLIKTRGQQVTLRCSSQSGHNTVSWYQQALGQGPQFIFQYYREEENGRGNFPPRFSGLQFPNYSSELNVNALELDDSALYLCASSLAVSTGELFFGEGSRLTVL.

The chain carries TRBV30 and TRBJ1-1; a weak D match, TRBD1 (6 bases). CDR3 length equals 14 residues. The germline gives CDR1 GTSNPN, CDR2 SVGIG (reference sequence). V lost 0 bases to trimming and J lost 5 bases, with 13 bases between them. The chain's CDR3 is CAWSVAGVVTEAFF. Here the CDR3 DNA reads TGTGCCTGGAGTGTTGCAGGGGTAGTGACTGAAGCTTTCTTT.

This chain uses TRBV6-5 with TRBJ2-7, with D perhaps matching TRBD2 (5 bases). Germline CDR1 and CDR2: MNHEY and SVGAGI. V was clipped by 5 bases and J by 5 bases, with 13 bases between them. The CDR3 length is 13 residues. Here the CDR3 DNA reads TGTGCCAGCAGTCCGCGTGACGGGGACGAGCAGTACTTC. It is translated as CASSPRDGDEQYF.

J is TRBJ1-2 and V is TRBV4-2, with TRBD1 matching over 7 bases. The V gene end was trimmed by 0 bases and the J gene end by 8 bases; junction bases not matched to a gene: 9. The CDR3 runs to 15 residues. Germline CDR1 is LGHNA and CDR2 is YNFKEQ. CDR3 in amino acids: CASSQDRRTGMGYTF. The DNA of the CDR3 is TGTGCCAGCAGCCAAGATAGAAGGACAGGCATGGGCTACACCTTC.

The chain employs TRBV6-2 or TRBV6-3 and TRBJ1-1; D remains unclear. CDR1 is MNHEY, CDR2 SVGEGT, per germline. Trimming left V 5 bases short and J 3 bases short, with 13 bases between. CDR3 length: 14 residues. In DNA form, the CDR3 reads TGTGCCAGCAGTCTCTACCCGGGTCACACTGAAGCTTTCTTT. Protein sequence: CASSLYPGHTEAFF.

The V and J genes are TRBV4-1 and TRBJ1-3; D unresolved. The V and J ends lost 4 bases and 0 bases respectively, with 10 bases between them. Germline V gene data show CDR1 as MGHRA and CDR2 as YSYEKL. The CDR3 has 15 amino acids. The CDR3 region is CASSPLGISGNTIYF. Written as DNA, the CDR3 is TGCGCCAGCAGCCCCCTCGGGATCTCTGGAAACACCATATATTTT.

In its sample, this clone was seen once. The V gene is TRBV5-1, the J gene TRBJ2-1; D might be TRBD1 (6 bases). This CDR3 comprises 13 residues. Germline values: CDR1 SGHRS, CDR2 YFSETQ. Trimming cost V 0 bases and J 8 bases, with 9 bases left between them. The DNA for the CDR3 is TGCGCCAGCAGCTTGGAACAGGGCTATGAGCAGTTCTTC. It encodes CASSLEQGYEQFF.

The J gene is TRBJ1-5, the V gene TRBV19; D unclear. The length of the CDR3 is 14 residues. Germline CDR1 and CDR2: LNHDA and SQIVND (reference sequence). Trimming cost V 3 bases and J 3 bases, with 9 bases left between them. The CDR3 DNA sequence: TGTGCCAGTAGTATTTGGAGGGTCAATCAGCCCCAGCATTTT. Translated: CASSIWRVNQPQHF.

This rearrangement joins TRBV6-6 to TRBJ1-2, with no clear D. This CDR3 comprises 12 residues. The germline CDR1 and CDR2 sequences are MNHNY and SVGAGI (reference sequence). V was pared by 6 bases and J by 7 bases, with 12 bases between. CDR3 region: CASSNSGGGYTF. DNA for the CDR3: TGTGCCAGCAGCAACTCCGGCGGTGGCTACACCTTC.

This clone came up once. The chain carries TRBV28 and TRBJ2-7, with 8 positions matching TRBD1. The germline V gene has CDR1 MDHEN and CDR2 SYDVKM. The CDR3 loop spans 14 amino acids. V was pared by 6 bases and J by 2 bases, with 6 bases of the junction left unmatched. The CDR3, as DNA: TGTGCCAGCAGAACGCAGGGGGCCACCTACGAGCAGTACTTC. It translates to CASRTQGATYEQYF. The full variable domain, in which reference TRBV28 and TRBJ2-7 provide the parts outside the CDR3, is DVKVTQSSRYLVKRTGEKVFLECVQDMDHENMFWYRQDPGLGLRLIYFSYDVKMKEKGDIPEGYSVSREKKERFSLILESASTNQTSMYLCASRTQGATYEQYFGPGTRLTVT.

CDR3 nucleotides: TGTGCCAGCAGCCCGAAGAGTGGTAAGAATTCACCCCTCCACTTT. It is translated as CASSPKSGKNSPLHF. The J gene is TRBJ1-6, the V gene TRBV3-1 (or the pseudogene TRBV3-2); no reliable D call. Trimming pared 4 bases from V and 7 bases from J, leaving 14 bases between. Germline lookup yields CDR1 LGHDT and CDR2 YNNKEL (reference sequence). The CDR3 is 15 amino acids.

This clone was detected once. The genes are TRBV7-9 and TRBJ1-1; D unclear. Germline V gene sequence: CDR1 SEHNR, CDR2 FQNEAQ (reference sequence). The germline V and J ends were trimmed by 0 bases and 4 bases, with 18 bases remaining between them. CDR3 length: 17 residues. The CDR3 is CASSLAEGLPPGTEAFF. CDR3 coding DNA: TGTGCCAGCAGCTTAGCGGAAGGACTCCCGCCGGGCACTGAAGCTTTCTTT.

The J gene is TRBJ1-1, the V gene TRBV29-1; TRBD1 is a possible D gene (6 bases). The V end was cut by 7 bases, the J end by 4 bases, with 19 bases between. The CDR3 contains 14 residues. Germline CDR1 SQVTM, CDR2 ANQGSEA. The CDR3: CSGWTVLPSTEAFF. In DNA form, the CDR3 reads TGCAGCGGGTGGACAGTTCTCCCCAGCACTGAAGCTTTCTTT.